This TCR beta chain was sequenced during a study of blood T cell repertoires in COVID-19. Study context: Some COVID-19 samples were acute and others convalescent; all came from the United States, Italy and Spain. Sources were T cells, B-cell-depleted T cells, or PBMCs; the material itself was cDNA or gDNA.

In the authors' workflow: By means of reference gene primer amplification, nucleated cell counts were estimated. The data were produced by immunoSEQ multiplex PCR, yet TCRdb's version contains in-frame clones alone and is incomplete. Clone size and V and J calls were adopted from that table, with D and trimming inferred from the DNA. The sample yields a few hundred thousand clones, approximately 87% seen once. Material: peripheral blood. The receptor was derived from a woman between 50 and 59 years old with acute or convalescent COVID-19.

The CDR3 spells CASSWDSNYGYTF. CDR3 nucleotide sequence: TGTGCCAGCAGTTGGGACAGCAACTATGGCTACACCTTC. The rearrangement links TRBV28 to TRBJ1-2; 7 positions match TRBD1. V lost 4 bases, J lost 2 bases, and 1 base stayed unmatched. Germline CDR1 is MDHEN and CDR2 is SYDVKM. This CDR3 comprises 13 residues.